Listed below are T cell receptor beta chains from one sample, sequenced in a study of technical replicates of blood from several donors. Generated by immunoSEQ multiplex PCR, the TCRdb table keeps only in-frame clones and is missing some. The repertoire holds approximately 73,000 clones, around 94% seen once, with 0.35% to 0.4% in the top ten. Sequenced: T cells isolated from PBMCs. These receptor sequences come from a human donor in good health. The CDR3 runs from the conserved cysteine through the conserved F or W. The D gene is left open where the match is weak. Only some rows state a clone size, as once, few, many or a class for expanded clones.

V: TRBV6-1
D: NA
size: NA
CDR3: CASRTDYNQPQHF

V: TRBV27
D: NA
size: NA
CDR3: CASSLWQGLISGANVLTF

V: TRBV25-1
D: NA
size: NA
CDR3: CASSSRTAPNEKLFF

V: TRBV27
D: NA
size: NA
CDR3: CASSLSGEAETQYF

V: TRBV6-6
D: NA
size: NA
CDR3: CASSPKQNFLFF

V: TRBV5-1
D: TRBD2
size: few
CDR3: CASSGTSGENTGELFF

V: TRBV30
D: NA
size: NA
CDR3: CAWSVLGKGAEQFF

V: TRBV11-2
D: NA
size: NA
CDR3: CASSLGGNENTGELFF

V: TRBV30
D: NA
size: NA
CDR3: CAWGENRNTEAFF

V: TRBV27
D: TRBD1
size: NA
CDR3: CASSSSDRGGNQPQHF

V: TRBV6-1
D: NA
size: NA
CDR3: CATRAAETQYF

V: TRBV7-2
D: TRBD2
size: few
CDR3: CASTRGILAGTDTQYF

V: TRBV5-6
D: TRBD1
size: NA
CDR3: CASSFLGTGDNEQFF

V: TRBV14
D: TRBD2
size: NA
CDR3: CASSQGLAGRTDTQYF